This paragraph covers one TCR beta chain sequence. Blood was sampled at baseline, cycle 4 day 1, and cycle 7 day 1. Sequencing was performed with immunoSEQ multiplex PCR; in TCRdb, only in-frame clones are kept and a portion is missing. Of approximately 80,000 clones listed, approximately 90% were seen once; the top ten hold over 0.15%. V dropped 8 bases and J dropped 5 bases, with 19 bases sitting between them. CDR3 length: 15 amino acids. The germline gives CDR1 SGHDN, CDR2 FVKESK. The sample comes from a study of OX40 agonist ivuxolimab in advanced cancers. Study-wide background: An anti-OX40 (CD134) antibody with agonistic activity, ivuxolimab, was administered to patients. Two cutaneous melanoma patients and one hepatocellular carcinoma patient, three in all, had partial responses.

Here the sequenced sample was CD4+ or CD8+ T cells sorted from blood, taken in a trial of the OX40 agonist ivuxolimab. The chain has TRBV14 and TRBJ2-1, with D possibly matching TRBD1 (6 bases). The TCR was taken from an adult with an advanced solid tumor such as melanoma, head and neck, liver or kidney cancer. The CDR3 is CASSDWGHGNNEQFF. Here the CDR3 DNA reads TGTGCCAGCTCGGACTGGGGACACGGAAACAATGAGCAGTTCTTC.